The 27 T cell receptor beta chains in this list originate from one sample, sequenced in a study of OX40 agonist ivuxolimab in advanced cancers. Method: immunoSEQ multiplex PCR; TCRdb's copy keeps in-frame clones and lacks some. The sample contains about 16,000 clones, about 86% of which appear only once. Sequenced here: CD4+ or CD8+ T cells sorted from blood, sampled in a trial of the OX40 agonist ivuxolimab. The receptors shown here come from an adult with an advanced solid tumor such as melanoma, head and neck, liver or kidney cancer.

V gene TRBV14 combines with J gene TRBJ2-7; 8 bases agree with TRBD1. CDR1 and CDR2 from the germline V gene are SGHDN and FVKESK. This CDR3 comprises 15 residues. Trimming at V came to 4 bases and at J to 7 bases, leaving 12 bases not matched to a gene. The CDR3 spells CASSPFGQGAGEQYF. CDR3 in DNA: TGTGCCAGCAGCCCATTCGGGCAGGGGGCGGGAGAGCAGTACTTC.

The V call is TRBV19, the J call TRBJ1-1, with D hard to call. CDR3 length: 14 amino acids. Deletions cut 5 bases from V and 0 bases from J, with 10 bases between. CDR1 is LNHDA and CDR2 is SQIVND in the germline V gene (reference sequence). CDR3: CASSDLGLNTEAFF. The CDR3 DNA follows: TGTGCCAGTAGTGATCTGGGCTTGAACACTGAAGCTTTCTTT. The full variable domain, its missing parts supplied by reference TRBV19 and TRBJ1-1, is DGGITQSPKYLFRKEGQNVTLSCEQNLNHDAMYWYRQDPGQGLRLIYYSQIVNDFQKGDIAEGYSVSREKKESFPLTVTSAQKNPTAFYLCASSDLGLNTEAFFGQGTRLTVV.

The CDR3 DNA reads TGCAGCGTTGGAGTTCCAGCTCCCTTAAGTTACGAGCAGTACTTC. Translated, it gives CSVGVPAPLSYEQYF. The chain carries TRBV29-1 and TRBJ2-7; D is unclear. The CDR3 contains 15 residues. Between the trimmed V and J ends, which lost 4 bases and 4 bases, there was a span of 20 bases. Germline V gene data show CDR1 as SQVTM and CDR2 as ANQGSEA.

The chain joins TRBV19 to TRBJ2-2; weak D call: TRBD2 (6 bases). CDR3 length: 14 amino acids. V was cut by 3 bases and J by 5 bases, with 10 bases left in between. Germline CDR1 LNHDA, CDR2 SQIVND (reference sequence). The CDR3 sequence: CASSILLATGELFF. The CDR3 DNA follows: TGTGCCAGTAGTATCTTACTAGCTACCGGGGAGCTGTTTTTT.

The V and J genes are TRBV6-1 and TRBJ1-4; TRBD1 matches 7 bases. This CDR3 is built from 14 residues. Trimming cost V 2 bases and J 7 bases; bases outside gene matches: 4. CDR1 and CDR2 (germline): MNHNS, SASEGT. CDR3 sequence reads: CASSEQGESEKLFF. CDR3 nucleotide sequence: TGTGCCAGCAGTGAACAGGGGGAGAGTGAAAAACTGTTTTTT.

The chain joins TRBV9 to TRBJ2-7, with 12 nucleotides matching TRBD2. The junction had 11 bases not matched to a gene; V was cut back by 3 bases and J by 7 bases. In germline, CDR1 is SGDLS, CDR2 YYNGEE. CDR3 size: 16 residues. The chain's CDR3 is CASSEGATSGSYEQYF. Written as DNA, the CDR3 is TGTGCCAGCAGCGAGGGGGCGACTAGCGGGAGCTATGAGCAGTACTTC.

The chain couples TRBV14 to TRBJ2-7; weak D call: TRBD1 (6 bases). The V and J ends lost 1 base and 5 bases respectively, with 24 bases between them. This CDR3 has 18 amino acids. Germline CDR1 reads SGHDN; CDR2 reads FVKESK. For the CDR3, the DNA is TGTGCCAGCAGCCAAGTTGGGTTCGGGGCAGGGGATTTTGACGAGCAGTACTTC. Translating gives CASSQVGFGAGDFDEQYF. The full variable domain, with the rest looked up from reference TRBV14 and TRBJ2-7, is EAGVTQFPSHSVIEKGQTVTLRCDPISGHDNLYWYRRVMGKEIKFLLHFVKESKQDESGMPNNRFLAERTGGTYSTLKVQPAELEDSGVYFCASSQVGFGAGDFDEQYFGPGTRLTVT.

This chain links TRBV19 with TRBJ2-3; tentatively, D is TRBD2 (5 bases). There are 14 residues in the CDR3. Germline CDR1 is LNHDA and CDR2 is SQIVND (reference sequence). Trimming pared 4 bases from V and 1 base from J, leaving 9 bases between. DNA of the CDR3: TGTGCCAGTAGTAGACCAGCGGGCACAGATACGCAGTATTTT. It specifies CASSRPAGTDTQYF.

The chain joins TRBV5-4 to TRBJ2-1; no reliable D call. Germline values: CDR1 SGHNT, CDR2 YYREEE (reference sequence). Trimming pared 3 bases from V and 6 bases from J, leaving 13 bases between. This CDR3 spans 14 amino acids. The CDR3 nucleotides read TGTGCCAGCAGCTCGCCGGCGGACGCCAATGAGCAGTTCTTC. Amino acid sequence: CASSSPADANEQFF.

This CDR3 is CASSSPRGSGRGYEQYF. The CDR3 DNA follows: TGTGCCAGCAGCTCCCCCCGGGGTAGCGGGAGAGGATACGAGCAGTACTTC. The chain is built from TRBV11-2 and TRBJ2-7; 9 nucleotides align to TRBD2. The CDR3 is 17 amino acids. Germline lookup yields CDR1 SGHAT and CDR2 FQNNGV. V was clipped by 4 bases and J by 4 bases; unmatched bases: 14.

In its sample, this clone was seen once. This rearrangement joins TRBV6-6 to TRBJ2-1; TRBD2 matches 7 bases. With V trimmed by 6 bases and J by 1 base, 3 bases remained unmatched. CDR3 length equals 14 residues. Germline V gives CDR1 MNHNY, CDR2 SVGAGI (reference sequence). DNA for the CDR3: TGTGCCAGCAGCACCGGGAGGTCCTACAATGAGCAGTTCTTC. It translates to CASSTGRSYNEQFF.

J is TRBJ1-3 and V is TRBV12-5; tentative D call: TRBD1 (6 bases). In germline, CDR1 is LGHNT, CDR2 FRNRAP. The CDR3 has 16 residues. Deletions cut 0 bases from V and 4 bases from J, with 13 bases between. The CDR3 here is CASGLVLDRIGNTIYF. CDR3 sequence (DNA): TGTGCTAGTGGTTTGGTACTGGACAGAATAGGAAACACCATATATTTT. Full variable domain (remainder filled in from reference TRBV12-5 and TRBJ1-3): DARVTQTPRHKVTEMGQEVTMRCQPILGHNTVFWYRQTMMQGLELLAYFRNRAPLDDSGMPKDRFSAEMPDATLATLKIQPSEPRDSAVYFCASGLVLDRIGNTIYFGEGSWLTVV.

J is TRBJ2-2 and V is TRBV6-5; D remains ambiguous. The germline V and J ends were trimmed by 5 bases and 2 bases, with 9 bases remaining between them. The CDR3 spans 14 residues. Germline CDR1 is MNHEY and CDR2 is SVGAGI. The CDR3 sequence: CASSRRKNTGELFF. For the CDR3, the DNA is TGTGCCAGCAGTCGAAGAAAAAACACCGGGGAGCTGTTTTTT.

The chain's CDR3 is CASQRGGTQYF. CDR3 DNA: TGCGCCAGTCAGCGCGGAGGGACGCAGTATTTT. The V gene is TRBV4-1, the J gene TRBJ2-3, with TRBD2 as a possible D gene (6 bases). The CDR3 contains 11 residues. CDR1 and CDR2 from the germline V gene are MGHRA and YSYEKL. V was cut by 9 bases and J by 9 bases, with 13 bases left in between.

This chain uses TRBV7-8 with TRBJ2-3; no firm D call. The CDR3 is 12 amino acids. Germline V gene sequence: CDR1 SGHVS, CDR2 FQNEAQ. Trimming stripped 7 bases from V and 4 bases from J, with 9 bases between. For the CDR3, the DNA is TGTGCCAGCACCCCTATGGCAGATACGCAGTATTTT. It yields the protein CASTPMADTQYF.

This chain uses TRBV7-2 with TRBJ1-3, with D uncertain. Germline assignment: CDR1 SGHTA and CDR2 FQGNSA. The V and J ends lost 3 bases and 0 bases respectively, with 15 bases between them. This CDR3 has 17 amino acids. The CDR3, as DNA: TGTGCCAGCAGCTTCGGGCGGCCCGCTCTCTCTGGAAACACCATATATTTT. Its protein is CASSFGRPALSGNTIYF.

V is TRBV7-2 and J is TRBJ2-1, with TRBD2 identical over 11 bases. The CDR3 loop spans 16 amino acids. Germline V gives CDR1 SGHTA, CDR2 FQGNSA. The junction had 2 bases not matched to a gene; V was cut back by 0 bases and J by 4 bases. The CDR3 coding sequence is TGTGCCAGCAGCTTAGCACTAGCGGGAGTGTACAATGAGCAGTTCTTC. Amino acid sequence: CASSLALAGVYNEQFF.

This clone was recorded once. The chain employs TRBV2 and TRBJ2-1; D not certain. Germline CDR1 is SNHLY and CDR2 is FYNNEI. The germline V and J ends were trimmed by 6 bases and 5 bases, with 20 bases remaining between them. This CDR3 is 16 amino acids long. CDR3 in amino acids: CASRGHRAQHHNEQFF. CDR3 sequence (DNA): TGTGCCAGCAGGGGCCACCGGGCCCAACACCACAATGAGCAGTTCTTC.

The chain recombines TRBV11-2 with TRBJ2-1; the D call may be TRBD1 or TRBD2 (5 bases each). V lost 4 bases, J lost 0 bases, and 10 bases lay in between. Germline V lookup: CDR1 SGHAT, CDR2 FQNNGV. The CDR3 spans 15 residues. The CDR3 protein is CASSSGTVSYNEQFF. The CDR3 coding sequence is TGTGCCAGCAGCTCCGGGACCGTCTCCTACAATGAGCAGTTCTTC.

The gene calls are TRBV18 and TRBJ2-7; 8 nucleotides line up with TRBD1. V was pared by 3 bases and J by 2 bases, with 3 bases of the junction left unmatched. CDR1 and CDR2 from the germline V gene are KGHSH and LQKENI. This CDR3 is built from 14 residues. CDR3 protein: CASSPLGQAYEQYF. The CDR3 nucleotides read TGTGCCAGCTCACCTCTGGGACAGGCCTACGAGCAGTACTTC.

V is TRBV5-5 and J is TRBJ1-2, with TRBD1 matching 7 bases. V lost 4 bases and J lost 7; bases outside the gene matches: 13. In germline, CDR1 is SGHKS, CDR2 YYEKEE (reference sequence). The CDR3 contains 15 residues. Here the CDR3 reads CASSPGGLVGSGYTF. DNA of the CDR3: TGTGCCAGCAGCCCAGGGGGGCTGGTAGGGAGTGGCTACACCTTC.

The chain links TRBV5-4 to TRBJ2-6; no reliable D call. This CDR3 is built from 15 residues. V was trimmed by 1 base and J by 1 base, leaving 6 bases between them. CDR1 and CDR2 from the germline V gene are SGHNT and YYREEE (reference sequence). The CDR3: CASSLRASGANVLTF. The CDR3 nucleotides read TGTGCCAGCAGCTTGCGGGCTTCTGGGGCCAACGTCCTGACTTTC.

CDR3 sequence: CASSKGGKERLQETQYF. The CDR3 nucleotides are TGTGCCAGCAGCAAAGGGGGGAAGGAACGACTTCAAGAGACCCAGTACTTC. V gene TRBV21-1 combines with J gene TRBJ2-5. TRBV21-1 is termed a pseudogene. The CDR3 covers 17 residues.

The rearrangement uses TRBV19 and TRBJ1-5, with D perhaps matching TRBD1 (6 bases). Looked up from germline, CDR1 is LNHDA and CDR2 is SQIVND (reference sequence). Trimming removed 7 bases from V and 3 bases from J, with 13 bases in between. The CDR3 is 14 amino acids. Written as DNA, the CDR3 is TGTGCCAGTAATACAGGGATAGACAATCAGCCCCAGCATTTT. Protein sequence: CASNTGIDNQPQHF.

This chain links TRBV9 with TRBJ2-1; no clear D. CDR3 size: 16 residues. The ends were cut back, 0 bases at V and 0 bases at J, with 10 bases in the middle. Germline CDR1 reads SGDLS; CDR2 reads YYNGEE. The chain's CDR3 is CASSVENGNSYNEQFF. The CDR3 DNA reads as TGTGCCAGCAGCGTAGAGAACGGAAACTCCTACAATGAGCAGTTCTTC.

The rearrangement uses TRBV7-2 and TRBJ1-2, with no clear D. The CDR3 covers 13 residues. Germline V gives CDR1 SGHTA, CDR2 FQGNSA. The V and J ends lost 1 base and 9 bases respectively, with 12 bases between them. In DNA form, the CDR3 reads TGTGCCAGCAGCTTAGTCGGCACTGTTAGCTACACCTTC. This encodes CASSLVGTVSYTF.

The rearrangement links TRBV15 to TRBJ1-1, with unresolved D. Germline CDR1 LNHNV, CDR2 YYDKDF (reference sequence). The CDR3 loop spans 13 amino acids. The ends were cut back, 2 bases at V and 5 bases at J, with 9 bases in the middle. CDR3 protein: CATSRQSVTEAFF. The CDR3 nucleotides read TGTGCCACCAGCAGACAGAGCGTTACTGAAGCTTTCTTT.